This T cell receptor (beta chain) appears in the sequencing data of a study of cytomegalovirus exposure and HLA in healthy donors. Study in general: The same platform used for the roughly 600 first-cohort repertoires was also used for the 90 to 150 validation repertoires, as a later analysis reported.

Losses at the gene ends were 6 bases for V and 2 bases for J; bases not matched to a gene: 8. The CDR3 is made up of 15 amino acids. Per germline, CDR1 SNHLY and CDR2 FYNNEI. Study-wide findings and caveats: For cytomegalovirus status, the classifier reportedly gave diagnoses with high specificity and sensitivity. Specificity for CMV antigens was confirmed in vitro for a few of the CMV-associated chains.

The assay was immunoSEQ multiplex PCR, and TCRdb's table has in-frame clones only and misses some. The table includes more than 200,000 clones, about 90% detected once. To note about this clone: Its specificity is not known.

This chain links TRBV2 with TRBJ2-5; 8 nucleotides match TRBD2. The source is a man aged 18 to 35 in good health and CMV-seropositive. Sequenced: PBMCs. CDR3 DNA sequence: TGTGCCAGCAGCGACCGGGGGACTAGTCAAGAGACCCAGTACTTC. This sequence encodes CASSDRGTSQETQYF. The whole variable domain, filled in from reference TRBV2 and TRBJ2-5, reads EPEVTQTPSHQVTQMGQEVILRCVPISNHLYFYWYRQILGQKVEFLVSFYNNEISEKSEIFDDQFSVERPDGSNFTLKIRSTKLEDSAMYFCASSDRGTSQETQYFGPGTRLLVL.